This T cell receptor beta chain is drawn from a study of T-cell reconstitution after alpha-beta-depleted transplantation in children. Whole-study results and caveats: Alpha-beta T cells present about two months after transplant were reported to originate from several hundred expanded graft clones.

The germline V and J ends were trimmed by 6 bases and 1 base, with 15 bases remaining between them. The CDR3 is made up of 15 amino acids. Molecular barcoding with unique molecular identifiers was used for the TCRbeta library. TCRdb re-called the PCR reads with MiXCR, one entry per CDR3 protein. The table lists roughly 490,000 distinct CDR3 sequences, about an eighth of them singletons. This clonotype was observed at least ten times. Its antigen is still unknown. Specimen: PBMCs, mostly from graft donor cells, collected 180 days after TCRalphabeta/CD19-depleted stem cell transplant. This sequence originates from a female patient between 2 and 10 years old who had a stem cell transplant for aplastic anemia, so the T cells may come from the graft donor. The V gene is TRBV12-3 or TRBV12-4, the J gene TRBJ2-5; a weak D match, TRBD1 (6 bases). The CDR3 loop reads CASRTTGPLQETQYF. The CDR3 nucleotides read TGTGCCAGCAGGACAACAGGGCCCCTCCAAGAGACCCAGTACTTC.